Included here is one T cell receptor beta chain sequence, with context. Antigen: not known. The data were taken from a study of T cells after yellow fever vaccination. Findings and caveats of the study: Boosting was followed by the reappearance of most primary-vaccination clones (approximately 95% CD4, 85% to 90% CD8).

CDR1 and CDR2 from the germline V gene are SGHRS and YFSETQ. Between the trimmed V and J ends, which lost 5 bases and 3 bases, there was a span of 24 bases. The CDR3 runs to 17 residues. Via MiXCR, TCRdb re-called the 5' RACE reads, giving one row per CDR3 protein. The sample has 400,000 or so distinct CDR3 sequences; 18% are singletons. This TCR came from a man between 18 and 29 years old who received the YFV17D yellow fever vaccine. V and J are TRBV5-1 and TRBJ2-7; perhaps TRBD2 as D (6 bases). The sequencing here drew on PBMCs, taken before the yellow fever booster vaccination. The CDR3 DNA is TGCGCCAGCAGTTCCCAGGGAGGTCGTCAGGCGCACTACGAGCAGTACTTC. Its translation: CASSSQGGRQAHYEQYF.